Listed here is a single T cell receptor (beta chain). The entry originates in a study of radiation and T cells in renal cell carcinoma. Treatment in this sample: treatment-naive control, cytoreductive nephrectomy. TCRdb's copy holds only in-frame clones and misses some; the assay was immunoSEQ multiplex PCR. The table shows 25,000 or so clones, with over 50% occurring only once. Germline V gene sequence: CDR1 SEHNR, CDR2 FQNEAQ (reference sequence). The CDR3 covers 16 residues. Trimming cost V 1 base and J 3 bases, with 13 bases left between them. This clonotype originated in a human donor with renal cell carcinoma. Material: tumor tissue, obtained from a patient whose treatment was nephrectomy without radiotherapy. This chain connects TRBV7-9 to TRBJ2-1; tentative D call: TRBD1 (5 bases). The CDR3 nucleotides are TGTGCCAGCAGCTTAGGTTATGGGGCCATCTACAATGAGCAGTTCTTC. Translation: CASSLGYGAIYNEQFF.